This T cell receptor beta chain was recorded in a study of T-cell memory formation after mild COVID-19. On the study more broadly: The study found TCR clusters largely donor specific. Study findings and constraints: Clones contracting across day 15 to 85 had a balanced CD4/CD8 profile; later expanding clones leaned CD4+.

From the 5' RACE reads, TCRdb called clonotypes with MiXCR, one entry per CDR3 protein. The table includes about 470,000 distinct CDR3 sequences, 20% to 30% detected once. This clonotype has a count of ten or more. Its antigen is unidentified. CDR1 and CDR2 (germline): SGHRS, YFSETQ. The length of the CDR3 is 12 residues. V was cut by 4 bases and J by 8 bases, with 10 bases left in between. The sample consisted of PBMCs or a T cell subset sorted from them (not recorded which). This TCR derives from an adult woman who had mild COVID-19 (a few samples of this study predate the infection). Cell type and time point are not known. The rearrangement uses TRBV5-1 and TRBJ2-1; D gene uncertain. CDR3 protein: CASSPVGHEQFF. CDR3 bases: TGCGCCAGCAGCCCGGTAGGCCATGAGCAGTTCTTC.